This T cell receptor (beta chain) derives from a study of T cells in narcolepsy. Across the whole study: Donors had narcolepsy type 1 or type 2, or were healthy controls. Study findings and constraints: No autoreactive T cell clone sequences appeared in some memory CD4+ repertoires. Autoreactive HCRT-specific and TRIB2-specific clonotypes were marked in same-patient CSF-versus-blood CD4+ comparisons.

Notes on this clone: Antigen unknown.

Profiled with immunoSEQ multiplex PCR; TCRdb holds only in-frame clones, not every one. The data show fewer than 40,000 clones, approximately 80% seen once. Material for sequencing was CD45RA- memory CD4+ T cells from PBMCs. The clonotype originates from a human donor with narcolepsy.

The CDR3, as DNA: TGTGCCATCAGTGGACAGGGTGGTGGTTATGGCTACACCTTC. Translated, it gives CAISGQGGGYGYTF. V gene TRBV10-3 combines with J gene TRBJ1-2, with 7 positions matching TRBD1. Per germline, CDR1 ENHRY and CDR2 SYGVKD. This CDR3 is 14 amino acids long. J was trimmed by 5 bases and V by 4 bases; bases with no gene match: 7.